The 7 T cell receptor beta chains in this list originate from one sample, sequenced in a study of T cell responses to AZD1222 COVID-19 vaccine. Some clones are missing from TCRdb's copy, which holds only in-frame ones; the method was immunoSEQ multiplex PCR. The data contain 190,000 or so clones, 80% to 95% of them singletons. Sequences were derived from peripheral blood, sampled 28 days after the second AZD1222 dose. These receptors all come from an adult who received the AZD1222 COVID-19 vaccine.

This clone has just one count. The V call is TRBV5-1, the J call TRBJ2-3; the match to TRBD1 covers 8 bases. V trimming: 4 bases; J trimming: 0 bases; junction bases outside the gene matches: 10. Per germline, CDR1 SGHRS and CDR2 YFSETQ. This CDR3 region has 17 residues. CDR3 in DNA: TGCGCCAGCAGCGCGACGACAGGGGATTTGAGCACAGATACGCAGTATTTT. Its protein product is CASSATTGDLSTDTQYF.

In this sample, this clone turned up once. The rearrangement uses TRBV7-2 and TRBJ2-3; TRBD1 agrees at 8 bases. The CDR3 sequence is 15 residues long. Looked up from germline, CDR1 is SGHTA and CDR2 is FQGNSA. The J segment lost 2 bases and the V segment lost 4 bases, leaving 5 bases of the junction unmatched. The CDR3 sequence: CASSSGQGYTDTQYF. CDR3 coding DNA: TGTGCCAGCAGCTCTGGACAGGGATACACAGATACGCAGTATTTT.

The chain links TRBV27 to TRBJ2-1; weak D call: TRBD1 (5 bases). The germline V gene has CDR1 MNHEY and CDR2 SMNVEV (reference sequence). This CDR3 spans 14 amino acids. Trimming removed 5 bases from V and 8 bases from J, with 16 bases in between. CDR3 sequence: CASSPLRAWDEQFF. In nucleotides, the CDR3 is TGTGCCAGCAGTCCACTCAGGGCCTGGGATGAGCAGTTCTTC.

This clone showed up just once. The chain is built from TRBV7-2 and TRBJ2-5; 8 bases align to TRBD1. The CDR3 is 15 residues long. V was clipped by 5 bases and J by 3 bases; unmatched bases: 8. Germline CDR1 reads SGHTA; CDR2 reads FQGNSA. CDR3 DNA sequence: TGTGCCAGCAGCAGGGACAGGAGTTTTGAAGAGACCCAGTACTTC. Translated, it gives CASSRDRSFEETQYF.

This rearrangement joins TRBV7-8 to TRBJ1-3, with no clear D. Per germline, CDR1 SGHVS and CDR2 FQNEAQ. The length of the CDR3 is 17 residues. V was cut by 3 bases and J by 0 bases, with 15 bases left in between. The CDR3 DNA follows: TGTGCCAGCAGCTTCACCGCCGACTCGTTCTCTGGAAACACCATATATTTT. Translating it yields CASSFTADSFSGNTIYF.

This clone turned up a few times. V and J are TRBV20-1 and TRBJ2-7; D is unresolved. The CDR3 runs 11 residues. The V and J ends lost 4 bases and 3 bases respectively, with 7 bases between them. CDR1 is DFQATT, CDR2 SNEGSKA, per germline (reference sequence). The CDR3 loop reads CSAIALYEQYF. CDR3 in DNA: TGCAGTGCTATTGCCCTCTACGAGCAGTACTTC.

V usage is TRBV5-1 and J usage is TRBJ1-4; D remains ambiguous. This CDR3 is built from 16 residues. Per germline, CDR1 SGHRS and CDR2 YFSETQ. V lost 1 base, J lost 8 bases, and 18 bases lay in between. The CDR3 region has the DNA TGCGCCAGCAGCTTGCCTTCCGTCAGCCGGCAGGAAAAACTGTTTTTT. Its protein product is CASSLPSVSRQEKLFF.